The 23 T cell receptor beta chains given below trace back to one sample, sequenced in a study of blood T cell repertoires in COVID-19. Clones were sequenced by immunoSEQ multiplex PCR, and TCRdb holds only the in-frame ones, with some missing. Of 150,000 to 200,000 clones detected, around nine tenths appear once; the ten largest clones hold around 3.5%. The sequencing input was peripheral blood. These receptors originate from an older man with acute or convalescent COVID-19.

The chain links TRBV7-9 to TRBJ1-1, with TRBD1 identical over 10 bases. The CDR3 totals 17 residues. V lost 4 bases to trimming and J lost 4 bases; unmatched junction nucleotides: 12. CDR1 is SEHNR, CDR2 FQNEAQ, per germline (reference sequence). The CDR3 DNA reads TGTGCCAGCAGCTCCCCAGACAGGGGGCGCGGAGGCACTGAAGCTTTCTTT. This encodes CASSSPDRGRGGTEAFF. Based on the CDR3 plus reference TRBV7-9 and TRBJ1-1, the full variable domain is DTGVSQNPRHKITKRGQNVTFRCDPISEHNRLYWYRQTLGQGPEFLTYFQNEAQLEKSRLLSDRFSAERPKGSFSTLEIQRTEQGDSAMYLCASSSPDRGRGGTEAFFGQGTRLTVV.

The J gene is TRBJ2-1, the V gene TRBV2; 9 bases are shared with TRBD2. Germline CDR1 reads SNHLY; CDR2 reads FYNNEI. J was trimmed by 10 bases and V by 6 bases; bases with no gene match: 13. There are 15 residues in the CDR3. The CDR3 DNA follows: TGTGCCAGCAGGGCGGACGCGGGAGGGCCCATCGAGCAGTTCTTC. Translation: CASRADAGGPIEQFF. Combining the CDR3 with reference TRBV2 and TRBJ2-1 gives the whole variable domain EPEVTQTPSHQVTQMGQEVILRCVPISNHLYFYWYRQILGQKVEFLVSFYNNEISEKSEIFDDQFSVERPDGSNFTLKIRSTKLEDSAMYFCASRADAGGPIEQFFGPGTRLTVL.

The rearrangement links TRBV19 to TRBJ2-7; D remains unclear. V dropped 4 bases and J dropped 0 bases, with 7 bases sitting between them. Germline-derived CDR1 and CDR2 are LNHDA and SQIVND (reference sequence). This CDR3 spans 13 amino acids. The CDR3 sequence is CASSTQSSYEQYF. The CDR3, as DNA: TGTGCCAGTAGTACACAGAGCTCCTACGAGCAGTACTTC.

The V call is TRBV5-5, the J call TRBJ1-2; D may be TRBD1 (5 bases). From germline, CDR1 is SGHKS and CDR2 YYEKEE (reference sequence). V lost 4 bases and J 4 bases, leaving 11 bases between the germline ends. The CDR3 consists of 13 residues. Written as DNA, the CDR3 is TGTGCCAGCAGCGGGGGAGGAATCTATGGCTACACCTTC. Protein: CASSGGGIYGYTF.

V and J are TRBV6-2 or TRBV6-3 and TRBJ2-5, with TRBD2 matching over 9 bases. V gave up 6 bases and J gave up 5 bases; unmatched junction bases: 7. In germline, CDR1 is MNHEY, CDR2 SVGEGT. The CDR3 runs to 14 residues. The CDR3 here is CASSRGGAKETQYF. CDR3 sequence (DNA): TGTGCCAGCAGCCGCGGGGGGGCTAAGGAGACCCAGTACTTC.

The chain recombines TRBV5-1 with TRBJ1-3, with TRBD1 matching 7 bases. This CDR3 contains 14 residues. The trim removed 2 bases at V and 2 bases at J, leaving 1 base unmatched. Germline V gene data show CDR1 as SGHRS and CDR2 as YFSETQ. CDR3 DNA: TGCGCCAGCAGCTTCACAGGGGCTGGAAACACCATATATTTT. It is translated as CASSFTGAGNTIYF.

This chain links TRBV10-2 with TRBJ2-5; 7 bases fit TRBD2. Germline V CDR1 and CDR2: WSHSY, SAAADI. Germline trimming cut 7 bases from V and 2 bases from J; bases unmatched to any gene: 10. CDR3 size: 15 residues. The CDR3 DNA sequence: TGCGCCAGCAAACCGATAGCGGGCACACAAGAGACCCAGTACTTC. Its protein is CASKPIAGTQETQYF.

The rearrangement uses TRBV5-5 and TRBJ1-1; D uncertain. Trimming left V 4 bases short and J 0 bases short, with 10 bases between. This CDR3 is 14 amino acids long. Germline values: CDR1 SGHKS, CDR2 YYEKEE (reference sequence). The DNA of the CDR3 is TGTGCCAGCAGCCTGGGAGGTCTGAACACTGAAGCTTTCTTT. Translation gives CASSLGGLNTEAFF.

The CDR3: CASSAGQEYGYTF. In DNA, the CDR3 is TGTGCCAGCAGTGCAGGACAGGAATATGGCTACACCTTC. The J gene is TRBJ1-2, the V gene TRBV2; 7 nucleotides match TRBD1. Germline loops: CDR1 SNHLY, CDR2 FYNNEI. V gave up 4 bases and J gave up 5 bases; unmatched junction bases: 4. The CDR3 totals 13 residues.

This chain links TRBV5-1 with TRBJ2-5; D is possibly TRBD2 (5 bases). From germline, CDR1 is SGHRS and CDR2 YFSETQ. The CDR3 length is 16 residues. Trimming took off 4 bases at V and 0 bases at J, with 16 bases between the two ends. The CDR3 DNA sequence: TGCGCCAGCAGCCCGGCCGGGGTGCCGTACCAAGAGACCCAGTACTTC. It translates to CASSPAGVPYQETQYF.

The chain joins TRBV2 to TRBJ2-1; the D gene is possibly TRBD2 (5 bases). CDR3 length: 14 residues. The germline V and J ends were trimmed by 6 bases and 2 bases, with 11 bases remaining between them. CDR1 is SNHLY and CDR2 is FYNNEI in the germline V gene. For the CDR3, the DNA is TGTGCCAGCAGGAGATTAGCGACCTACAATGAGCAGTTCTTC. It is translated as CASRRLATYNEQFF.

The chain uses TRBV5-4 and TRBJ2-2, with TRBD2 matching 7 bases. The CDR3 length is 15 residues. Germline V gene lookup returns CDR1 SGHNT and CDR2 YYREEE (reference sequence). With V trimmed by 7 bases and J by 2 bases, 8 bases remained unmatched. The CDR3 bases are TGTGCCAGCCTGGTGGGCGGGAGAAACACCGGGGAGCTGTTTTTT. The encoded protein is CASLVGGRNTGELFF.

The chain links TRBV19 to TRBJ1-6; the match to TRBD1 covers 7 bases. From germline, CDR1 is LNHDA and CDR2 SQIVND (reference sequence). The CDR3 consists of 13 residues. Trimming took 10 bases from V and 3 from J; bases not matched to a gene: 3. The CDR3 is CATQGDYNSPLHF. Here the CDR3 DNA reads TGTGCCACCCAGGGGGACTATAATTCACCCCTCCACTTT.

The CDR3 sequence: CASSRRPGRDTEAFF. The CDR3 DNA reads TGCGCCAGCAGCCGTCGACCGGGGAGGGACACTGAAGCTTTCTTT. The J gene is TRBJ1-1, the V gene TRBV4-3, with D unclear. The V gene lost 4 bases and the J gene lost 3 bases, with 15 bases spanning the gap. CDR1 and CDR2 from the germline V gene are LGHNA and YSLEER. This CDR3 comprises 15 residues.

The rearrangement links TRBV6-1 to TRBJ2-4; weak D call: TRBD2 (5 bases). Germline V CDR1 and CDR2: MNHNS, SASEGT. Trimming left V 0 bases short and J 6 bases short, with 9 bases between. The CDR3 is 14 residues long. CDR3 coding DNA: TGTGCCAGCAGTGAAGCGAGGGTTGTAAACATTCAGTACTTC. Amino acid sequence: CASSEARVVNIQYF.

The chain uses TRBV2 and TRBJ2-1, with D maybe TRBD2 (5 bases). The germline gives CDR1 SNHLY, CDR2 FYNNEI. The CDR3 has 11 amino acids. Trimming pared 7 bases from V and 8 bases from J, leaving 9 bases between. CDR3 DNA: TGTGCCAGCAAGGCGGGCTATGAGCAGTTCTTC. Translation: CASKAGYEQFF.

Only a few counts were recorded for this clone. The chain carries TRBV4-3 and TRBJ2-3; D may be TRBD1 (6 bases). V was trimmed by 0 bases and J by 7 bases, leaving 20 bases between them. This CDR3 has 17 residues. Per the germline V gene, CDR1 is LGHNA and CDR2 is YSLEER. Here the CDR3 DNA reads TGCGCCAGCAGCCAAGATATCGGAGGACAGACCGGGAATACGCAGTATTTT. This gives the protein CASSQDIGGQTGNTQYF.

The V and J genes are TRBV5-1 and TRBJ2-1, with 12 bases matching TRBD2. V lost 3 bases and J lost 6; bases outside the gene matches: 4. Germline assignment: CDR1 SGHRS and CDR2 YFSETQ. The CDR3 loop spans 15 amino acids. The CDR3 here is CASSYTSGGRNEQFF. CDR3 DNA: TGCGCCAGCAGCTATACTAGCGGGGGGCGCAATGAGCAGTTCTTC.

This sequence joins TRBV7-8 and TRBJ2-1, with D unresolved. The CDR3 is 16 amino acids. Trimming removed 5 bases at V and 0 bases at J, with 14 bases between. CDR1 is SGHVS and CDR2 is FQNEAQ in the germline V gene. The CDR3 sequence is CASSQLSLGSYNEQFF. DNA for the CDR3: TGTGCCAGCAGCCAGCTCTCCCTCGGCTCCTACAATGAGCAGTTCTTC.

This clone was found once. This CDR3 reads CASSERQGYEKLFF. The CDR3, as DNA: TGTGCCAGCAGTGAGAGACAGGGCTATGAAAAACTGTTTTTT. The chain carries TRBV6-1 and TRBJ1-4; TRBD1 matches at 7 bases. The CDR3 is 14 amino acids. The V gene's germline CDR1 is MNHNS and CDR2 SASEGT. J lost 6 bases, V lost 3 bases, and 4 bases had no gene match.

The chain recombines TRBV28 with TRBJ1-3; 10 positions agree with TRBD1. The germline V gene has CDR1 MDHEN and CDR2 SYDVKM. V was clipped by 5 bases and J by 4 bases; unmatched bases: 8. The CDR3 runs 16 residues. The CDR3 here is CASSTAGTGAGNTIYF. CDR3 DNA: TGTGCCAGCAGTACCGCCGGGACAGGGGCCGGAAACACCATATATTTT.

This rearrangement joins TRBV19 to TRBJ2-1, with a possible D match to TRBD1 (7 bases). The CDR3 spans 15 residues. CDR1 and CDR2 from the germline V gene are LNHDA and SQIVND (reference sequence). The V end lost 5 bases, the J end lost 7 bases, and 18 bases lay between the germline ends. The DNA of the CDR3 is TGTGCCAGTAGTCGATTTGAGACAGGGAGGAATGAGCAGTTCTTC. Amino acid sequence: CASSRFETGRNEQFF.

This CDR3 reads CASRPTGANQPQHF. The CDR3 DNA follows: TGTGCCAGCAGGCCGACAGGGGCGAATCAGCCCCAGCATTTT. V usage is TRBV2 and J usage is TRBJ1-5; 8 nucleotides agree with TRBD1. The CDR3 is 14 residues long. CDR1 SNHLY and CDR2 FYNNEI come from the germline V gene. V shed 6 bases and J 4 bases; nucleotides not matched to a gene: 5.